This entry is about one T cell receptor (beta chain). Its antigen is not identified. This sample was included in a study of blood T cells in healthy people across ages. V was pared by 5 bases and J by 3 bases, with 2 bases of the junction left unmatched. Per germline, CDR1 MDHEN and CDR2 SYDVKM. This CDR3 has 13 residues. Study-wide results and caveats: Nothing was known about donor CMV status, and this possibly confounded expanded clonotype changes.

It was with a sample-barcoded 5' primer and a J-beta primer mix that a second PCR of roughly 7 to 12 cycles was run. Per-sample output comprised a minimum of 2.5 million paired-end reads containing CDR3. TCRdb redid the calling of the 5' RACE reads with MiXCR, one entry per CDR3 protein. The sample has approximately 800,000 distinct CDR3 sequences; about 55% are singletons. The rearrangement joins TRBV28 to TRBJ2-5; 8 bases map to TRBD1. Sequenced sample: blood. The receptor was derived from an elderly man in good health. The CDR3 protein is CASSTTGEETQYF. As DNA, the CDR3 is TGTGCCAGCAGTACGACAGGGGAAGAGACCCAGTACTTC.